This T cell receptor beta chain was captured by sequencing in a study of control samples from healthy donors and cancer patients. This CDR3 is 14 amino acids long. Looked up from germline, CDR1 is MNHEY and CDR2 is SVGAGI. V dropped 5 bases and J dropped 5; count of bases not matched to a gene: 7. This clone occurred once. Repertoires were generated with immunoSEQ multiplex PCR, while TCRdb's copy carries only in-frame clones and drops some. The sample shows more than 95,000 clones, around 87% of them seen only once. The sequence was obtained from a man in his 60s in good health. The sequenced sample consisted of blood. The chain carries TRBV6-5 and TRBJ1-2, with 8 bases identical to TRBD1. The CDR3 DNA is TGTGCCAGCAGTCGAGGGACAGGACGTTATGGCTACACCTTC. Amino acid sequence: CASSRGTGRYGYTF.